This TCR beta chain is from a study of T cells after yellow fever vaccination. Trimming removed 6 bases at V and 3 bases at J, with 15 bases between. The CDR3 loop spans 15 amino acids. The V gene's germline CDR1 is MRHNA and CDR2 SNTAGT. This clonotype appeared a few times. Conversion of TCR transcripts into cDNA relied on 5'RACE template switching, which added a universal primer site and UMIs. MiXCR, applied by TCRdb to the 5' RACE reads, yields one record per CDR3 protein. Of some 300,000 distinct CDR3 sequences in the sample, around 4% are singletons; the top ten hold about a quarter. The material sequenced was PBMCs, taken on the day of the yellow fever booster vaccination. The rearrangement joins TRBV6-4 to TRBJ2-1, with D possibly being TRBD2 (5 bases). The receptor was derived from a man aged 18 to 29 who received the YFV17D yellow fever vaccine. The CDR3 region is CASSNGDPVYNEQFF. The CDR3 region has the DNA TGTGCCAGCAGCAACGGGGATCCGGTCTACAATGAGCAGTTCTTC.